The 13 T cell receptor beta chains in this list originate from one sample, sequenced in a study of blood T cell repertoires in COVID-19. Produced via immunoSEQ multiplex PCR; TCRdb's table is partial and in-frame only. The sample records 130,000 or so clones, more than 80% being singletons. Sequenced material: peripheral blood. These receptors were obtained from a human donor in a cohort sampled during active COVID-19.

This chain connects TRBV5-4 to TRBJ2-5; 7 bases agree with TRBD2. Looked up from germline, CDR1 is SGHNT and CDR2 is YYREEE (reference sequence). The CDR3 contains 14 residues. J was trimmed by 6 bases and V by 0 bases; bases with no gene match: 5. The CDR3 is CASSLGAGEKTQYF. CDR3 in DNA: TGTGCCAGCAGCTTGGGGGCGGGAGAAAAGACCCAGTACTTC.

The chain couples TRBV5-1 to TRBJ1-4; 7 nucleotides align to TRBD1. This CDR3 is built from 15 residues. Looked up from germline, CDR1 is SGHRS and CDR2 is YFSETQ. Trimming took 3 bases from V and 8 from J; bases not matched to a gene: 10. CDR3 residues: CASSSMTGRLEKLFF. CDR3 nucleotide sequence: TGCGCCAGCAGCTCCATGACAGGGAGGTTGGAAAAACTGTTTTTT.

V gene TRBV23-1 combines with J gene TRBJ1-2; a weak D match, TRBD1 (6 bases). TRBV23-1 is annotated as an ORF whose role is uncertain. There are 17 residues in the CDR3. Trimming shortened V by 3 bases and J by 0 bases, and 17 bases separated the two germline ends. The CDR3 DNA sequence: TGCGCCAGCAGTCATCATTTTCAGGGGCTAACTAACTATGGCTACACCTTC. Translating gives CASSHHFQGLTNYGYTF.

The chain combines TRBV11-2 with TRBJ2-7; 7 bases are shared with TRBD1. The V and J ends lost 7 bases and 6 bases, in that order; junction bases with no gene match: 12. In germline, CDR1 is SGHAT, CDR2 FQNNGV. This CDR3 is 14 amino acids long. CDR3 nucleotides: TGTGCCAGCAATCCCGGTCGGGCAGGGGGCGAGCAGTACTTC. It yields the protein CASNPGRAGGEQYF. Using reference TRBV11-2 and TRBJ2-7 for the parts outside the CDR3, the full variable domain is EAGVAQSPRYKIIEKRQSVAFWCNPISGHATLYWYQQILGQGPKLLIQFQNNGVVDDSQLPKDRFSAERLKGVDSTLKIQPAKLEDSAVYLCASNPGRAGGEQYFGPGTRLTVT.

The rearrangement uses TRBV2 and TRBJ2-3; 7 bases align to TRBD2. Germline V gene sequence: CDR1 SNHLY, CDR2 FYNNEI. The length of the CDR3 is 12 residues. V lost 10 bases and J lost 6; bases outside the gene matches: 7. The CDR3 sequence: CAIEAGGDTQYF. The CDR3 nucleotides read TGTGCCATCGAGGCCGGGGGGGATACGCAGTATTTT. Supplemented by reference TRBV2 and TRBJ2-3, the full variable domain reads EPEVTQTPSHQVTQMGQEVILRCVPISNHLYFYWYRQILGQKVEFLVSFYNNEISEKSEIFDDQFSVERPDGSNFTLKIRSTKLEDSAMYFCAIEAGGDTQYFGPGTRLTVL.

The chain carries TRBV13 and TRBJ2-7; 7 nucleotides match TRBD2. Germline assignment: CDR1 PRHDT and CDR2 FYEKMQ (reference sequence). V trimming: 5 bases; J trimming: 0 bases; junction bases outside the gene matches: 13. The CDR3 has 17 amino acids. Here the CDR3 DNA reads TGTGCCAGCAGCATCCCCGCCCCTAGCGGTAGCTCCTACGAGCAGTACGTC. Translated: CASSIPAPSGSSYEQYV.

CDR3: CASSREGVGANVLTF. Here the CDR3 DNA reads TGTGCCAGCAGCCGGGAGGGGGTGGGGGCCAACGTCCTGACTTTC. J is TRBJ2-6 and V is TRBV6-5; TRBD2 matches at 8 bases. Germline V gene lookup returns CDR1 MNHEY and CDR2 SVGAGI. J gave up 4 bases and V 6 bases, and 5 bases lay outside the gene matches. This CDR3 region has 15 residues.

This chain connects TRBV19 to TRBJ1-2; D gene unclear. The V gene's germline CDR1 is LNHDA and CDR2 SQIVND (reference sequence). Trimming took 7 bases from V and 4 from J, leaving 25 bases between them. This CDR3 has 17 amino acids. The CDR3 DNA is TGTGCCAGTATCAGCCTACAGAGGGCTCCTCCTAGCTATGGCTACACCTTC. Its translation is CASISLQRAPPSYGYTF.

In its sample, this clone was seen many times. The genes are TRBV18 and TRBJ2-7; 8 positions match TRBD2. V was pared by 10 bases and J by 5 bases, with 7 bases of the junction left unmatched. The germline gives CDR1 KGHSH, CDR2 LQKENI. This CDR3 spans 12 amino acids. The CDR3 DNA follows: TGTGCCACCGGGAGGGCGCAGGACGAGCAGTACGTC. Encoded protein: CATGRAQDEQYV.

The chain couples TRBV9 to TRBJ2-1; tentatively, D is TRBD2 (6 bases). The CDR3 is made up of 15 amino acids. CDR1 is SGDLS and CDR2 is YYNGEE in the germline V gene. V gave up 0 bases and J gave up 7 bases, with 14 bases separating them. The CDR3 here is CASSVEGLGQNEQFF. In DNA, the CDR3 is TGTGCCAGCAGCGTAGAGGGACTGGGGCAGAATGAGCAGTTCTTC.

The chain is built from TRBV3-1 (or the pseudogene TRBV3-2) and TRBJ1-2; D uncertain. This CDR3 spans 14 amino acids. CDR1 is LGHDT, CDR2 YNNKEL, per germline (reference sequence). Trimming stripped 2 bases from V and 2 bases from J, with 9 bases between. Here the CDR3 reads CASSQPGRNYGYTF. The CDR3 coding sequence is TGTGCCAGCAGCCAACCTGGCAGGAACTATGGCTACACCTTC.

The rearrangement uses TRBV18 and TRBJ1-2; TRBD1 matches 10 bases. CDR1 is KGHSH and CDR2 is LQKENI in the germline V gene. V dropped 0 bases and J dropped 4; count of bases not matched to a gene: 8. This CDR3 is 17 amino acids long. Written as DNA, the CDR3 is TGTGCCAGCTCACCACCTTATGACAGGGGGCCCCCCTATGGCTACACCTTC. Translating it yields CASSPPYDRGPPYGYTF.

The chain has TRBV30 and TRBJ1-1; D perhaps matches TRBD1 (5 bases). Germline CDR1 is GTSNPN and CDR2 is SVGIG (reference sequence). V was trimmed by 0 bases and J by 3 bases, leaving 14 bases between them. The CDR3 consists of 15 residues. CDR3 sequence reads: CAWSVPGGYDTEAFF. The CDR3 DNA reads as TGTGCCTGGAGTGTACCTGGGGGGTATGACACTGAAGCTTTCTTT.